This TCR beta chain came from a study of T-cell reconstitution after alpha-beta-depleted transplantation in children. Concerning this clonotype itself: What it binds is not known.

Findings and limits, study-wide: Fresh T-cell production supplied most of the T-cell counts and diversity seen one year after transplant. About two months after transplant, alpha-beta T cells reportedly came from several hundred expanded graft clones. The origin of high day-60 TCRbeta diversity in some patients lay in surviving recipient T cells and thymic progenitors.

The CDR3 runs to 16 residues. V gave up 6 bases and J gave up 5 bases; unmatched junction bases: 8. Germline CDR1 reads SNHLY; CDR2 reads FYNNEI. Unique molecular identifiers were used in preparing the TCRbeta library. TCRdb recomputed calls from the PCR reads with MiXCR, one row per CDR3 protein. The sample holds around 270,000 distinct CDR3 sequences, around 7.3% seen once. The source material was peripheral blood, sampled 360 days after TCRalphabeta/CD19-depleted stem cell transplant. The chain couples TRBV2 to TRBJ2-3, with 13 bases fitting TRBD2. This receptor was obtained from a female patient aged 2-9 years who had a stem cell transplant for Fanconi anemia, so the T cells may come from the graft donor. CDR3 bases: TGTGCCAGCAGAGAAAGGACTAGCGGGGGCGGAGATACGCAGTATTTT. The encoded protein is CASRERTSGGGDTQYF.